Each of the 27 T cell receptor beta chains below was sequenced from the same sample in a study of vaccination effects on CD4 cells after COVID-19. Under the ViraFEST assay, PBMC were stimulated with viral peptide pools so that antigen-specific CD4+ T cells expanded. Sequencing was performed afterwards. Culture proceeded for more than nine days, and CD4+ T cells were then isolated. Sometime from March through December 2020, the person acquired a SARS-CoV-2 infection that PCR confirmed. Assay: immunoSEQ multiplex PCR; the TCRdb copy retains only in-frame clones and omits some. The top ten clones hold 15% to 20% of a sample with more than 20,000 clones, around 79% of them seen once. Antigen specificity for these receptors is unknown. Sequences were derived from CD4+ T cells from PBMCs cultured with HCoV-NL63 spike peptides, sampled before COVID-19 vaccination. The origin of the receptors is a human donor who had a prior SARS-CoV-2 infection.

CDR3 in amino acids: CASSHPGQRSEQYF. For the CDR3, the DNA is TGTGCCAGCAGCCACCCGGGACAACGCTCCGAGCAGTACTTC. This chain links TRBV5-5 with TRBJ2-7; possibly TRBD1 for D (6 bases). V was clipped by 4 bases and J by 6 bases, with 17 bases between them. CDR1 and CDR2 (germline): SGHKS, YYEKEE (reference sequence). This CDR3 comprises 14 residues.

This chain uses TRBV6-5 with TRBJ2-3; 10 bases agree with TRBD1. From germline, CDR1 is MNHEY and CDR2 SVGAGI. The CDR3 length is 15 residues. J lost 4 bases, V lost 5 bases, and 6 bases had no gene match. The CDR3 here is CASSQDRGDSDTQYF. The CDR3 DNA reads as TGTGCCAGCAGTCAGGACAGGGGGGACTCAGATACGCAGTATTTT.

This clone was counted a few times. This chain uses TRBV18 with TRBJ2-3, with 7 positions matching TRBD1. This CDR3 is 16 amino acids long. V was clipped by 0 bases and J by 3 bases; unmatched bases: 6. CDR1 and CDR2 from the germline V gene are KGHSH and LQKENI. The CDR3 bases are TGTGCCAGCTCACCACCGAGGGGGCGCAAGACAGATACGCAGTATTTT. As protein: CASSPPRGRKTDTQYF. Full variable domain (outside the CDR3, taken from reference TRBV18 and TRBJ2-3): NAGVMQNPRHLVRRRGQEARLRCSPMKGHSHVYWYRQLPEEGLKFMVYLQKENIIDESGMPKERFSAEFPKEGPSILRIQQVVRGDSAAYFCASSPPRGRKTDTQYFGPGTRLTVL.

CDR3: CASSLLEVGSGANVLTF. The CDR3 DNA reads TGCGCCAGCAGCTTGTTAGAAGTGGGCTCTGGGGCCAACGTCCTGACTTTC. The chain carries TRBV5-1 and TRBJ2-6; D gene ambiguous. There are 17 residues in the CDR3. Trimming took off 1 base at V and 0 bases at J, with 11 bases between the two ends. CDR1 is SGHRS, CDR2 YFSETQ, per germline.

The chain uses TRBV2 and TRBJ2-5; D is unresolved. The CDR3 has 11 residues. Trimming left V 4 bases short and J 4 bases short, with 4 bases between. Germline V gene data show CDR1 as SNHLY and CDR2 as FYNNEI. CDR3 region: CASSGPETQYF. Written as DNA, the CDR3 is TGTGCCAGCAGTGGACCAGAGACCCAGTACTTC.

A few counts support this clone. CDR3 residues: CAISEGQPYYNEQFF. In nucleotides, the CDR3 is TGTGCCATCAGTGAGGGACAACCCTACTACAATGAGCAGTTCTTC. The rearrangement uses TRBV10-3 and TRBJ2-1; possible D gene TRBD1, 5 bases. Trimming removed 2 bases at V and 3 bases at J, with 11 bases between. Germline CDR1 reads ENHRY; CDR2 reads SYGVKD. CDR3 length: 15 residues.

CDR3 region: CASSPTGTGTGNTIYF. Here the CDR3 DNA reads TGTGCCAGCTCCCCCACCGGGACAGGGACCGGAAACACCATATATTTT. The rearrangement uses TRBV18 and TRBJ1-3; TRBD1 aligns across 9 bases. CDR1 is KGHSH, CDR2 LQKENI, per germline. The J segment lost 4 bases and the V segment lost 6 bases, leaving 10 bases of the junction unmatched. The CDR3 length is 16 residues. Looking up the rest from reference TRBV18 and TRBJ1-3 gives the full variable domain: NAGVMQNPRHLVRRRGQEARLRCSPMKGHSHVYWYRQLPEEGLKFMVYLQKENIIDESGMPKERFSAEFPKEGPSILRIQQVVRGDSAAYFCASSPTGTGTGNTIYFGEGSWLTVV.

The V call is TRBV29-1, the J call TRBJ2-5, with 7 bases fitting TRBD2. Per germline, CDR1 SQVTM and CDR2 ANQGSEA. The ends lost 4 bases at V and 1 base at J; junction bases unmatched: 3. The CDR3 length is 13 residues. CDR3 sequence: CSVASGAQETQYF. The CDR3 DNA reads as TGCAGCGTTGCCAGCGGGGCCCAAGAGACCCAGTACTTC.

V usage is TRBV27 and J usage is TRBJ1-4; no definite D call. CDR1 is MNHEY and CDR2 is SMNVEV in the germline V gene (reference sequence). Trimming cost V 8 bases and J 5 bases, with 21 bases left between them. The CDR3 is 16 residues long. CDR3: CASRTETNNENEKLFF. The CDR3 DNA reads as TGTGCCAGCCGCACAGAAACTAATAATGAAAATGAAAAACTGTTTTTT.

This clone is large within its sample. The junction departs from germline at one end; a sequencing error may be responsible. The V call is TRBV12-3 or TRBV12-4, the J call TRBJ1-3; no firm D call. The CDR3 is made up of 13 amino acids. This CDR3 reads CASSLSPGNTIYF. The CDR3 DNA reads TGTGCCAGCAGTTTGAGCCCTGGGAACACCATATATTTT.

This clone turned up a few times. The chain employs TRBV5-1 and TRBJ1-6; 12 nucleotides match TRBD1. Germline V gene sequence: CDR1 SGHRS, CDR2 YFSETQ. The CDR3 spans 15 residues. V dropped 5 bases and J dropped 10; count of bases not matched to a gene: 7. Written as DNA, the CDR3 is TGCGCCAGCAGTGAGGGACAGGGGGCTTACTCACCCCTCCACTTT. Translating gives CASSEGQGAYSPLHF. Complete variable domain (other parts from reference TRBV5-1 and TRBJ1-6): KAGVTQTPRYLIKTRGQQVTLSCSPISGHRSVSWYQQTPGQGLQFLFEYFSETQRNKGNFPGRFSGRQFSNSRSEMNVSTLELGDSALYLCASSEGQGAYSPLHFGNGTRLTVT.

This clone occurred a few times. The chain has TRBV7-9 and TRBJ1-1; D not certain. Germline CDR1 is SEHNR and CDR2 is FQNEAQ (reference sequence). V was pared by 4 bases and J by 5 bases, with 14 bases between. The CDR3 has 14 residues. The DNA for the CDR3 is TGTGCCAGCAGCTCGTGGGGTTTGGGGACTGAAGCTTTCTTT. Its protein is CASSSWGLGTEAFF.

V gene TRBV7-2 combines with J gene TRBJ2-7; TRBD2 matches 8 bases. The V segment lost 3 bases and the J segment 4 bases; nucleotides outside the gene matches: 5. From germline, CDR1 is SGHTA and CDR2 FQGNSA. This CDR3 region has 14 residues. The CDR3: CASSFRAGDYEQYF. CDR3 nucleotides: TGTGCCAGCAGCTTTCGAGCGGGAGATTACGAGCAGTACTTC.

The count of this clone is one. This chain links TRBV19 with TRBJ2-3; TRBD2 aligns across 10 bases. The CDR3 totals 16 residues. Germline V gives CDR1 LNHDA, CDR2 SQIVND (reference sequence). V shed 4 bases and J 2 bases; nucleotides not matched to a gene: 6. CDR3 in DNA: TGTGCCAGTAGTACCGGACTAGCGGAGTCCACAGATACGCAGTATTTT. It encodes CASSTGLAESTDTQYF.

V gene TRBV7-9 combines with J gene TRBJ2-1; 10 bases fit TRBD2. Germline V gives CDR1 SEHNR, CDR2 FQNEAQ (reference sequence). The CDR3 extends over 17 amino acids. J gave up 5 bases and V 2 bases, and 9 bases lay outside the gene matches. The CDR3 reads CASSLKLGLAGDNEQFF. The CDR3 nucleotides read TGTGCCAGCAGCTTAAAGCTGGGGCTAGCGGGGGACAATGAGCAGTTCTTC.

The V gene is TRBV11-3, the J gene TRBJ2-7, with D tentatively TRBD1 (5 bases). Deletions cut 7 bases from V and 6 bases from J, with 19 bases between. Looked up from germline, CDR1 is SGHNT and CDR2 is YENEEA. The CDR3 contains 14 residues. The CDR3 sequence: CASTHLTIGAEQYF. CDR3 bases: TGTGCCAGCACTCACCTTACAATAGGGGCCGAGCAGTACTTC.

This chain connects TRBV11-3 to TRBJ1-2; D gene uncertain. CDR1 and CDR2 from the germline V gene are SGHNT and YENEEA. The CDR3 contains 12 residues. V was clipped by 8 bases and J by 0 bases, with 7 bases between them. The CDR3 spells CASSPSNYGYTF. The CDR3 DNA is TGTGCCAGCTCTCCATCTAACTATGGCTACACCTTC.

The chain employs TRBV11-1 and TRBJ2-7; tentatively, D is TRBD1 (6 bases). CDR1 is SGHAT and CDR2 is FQDESV in the germline V gene (reference sequence). CDR3 size: 16 residues. V lost 6 bases and J 0 bases, leaving 18 bases between the germline ends. CDR3 DNA sequence: TGTGCCAGCAGTCGTAATACAGGGCTTCTCTCCTACGAGCAGTACTTC. It translates to CASSRNTGLLSYEQYF. Full variable domain (remainder filled in from reference TRBV11-1 and TRBJ2-7): EAEVAQSPRYKITEKSQAVAFWCDPISGHATLYWYRQILGQGPELLVQFQDESVVDDSQLPKDRFSAERLKGVDSTLKIQPAELGDSAMYLCASSRNTGLLSYEQYFGPGTRLTVT.

J is TRBJ2-7 and V is TRBV5-1, with TRBD2 matching 12 bases. CDR1 SGHRS and CDR2 YFSETQ come from the germline V gene. The CDR3 totals 16 residues. Trimming cost V 3 bases and J 7 bases; bases outside gene matches: 11. CDR3 sequence: CASSWETSGSGGEQYF. The CDR3, as DNA: TGCGCCAGCAGCTGGGAGACTAGCGGGAGTGGAGGGGAGCAGTACTTC.

J is TRBJ2-5 and V is TRBV6-6; 15 bases agree with TRBD2. V was pared by 5 bases and J by 3 bases, with 4 bases of the junction left unmatched. Germline loops: CDR1 MNHNY, CDR2 SVGAGI (reference sequence). There are 16 residues in the CDR3. This CDR3 is CASSKGLAGGEETQYF. The CDR3 nucleotides read TGTGCCAGCAGTAAAGGACTAGCGGGAGGGGAAGAGACCCAGTACTTC.

The chain has TRBV11-2 and TRBJ2-6, with D possibly being TRBD1 (6 bases). Germline values: CDR1 SGHAT, CDR2 FQNNGV. The CDR3 sequence is 15 residues long. V lost 5 bases, J lost 4 bases, and 12 bases lay in between. The CDR3 protein is CASSRQVSGANVLTF. The CDR3 bases are TGTGCCAGCAGCAGACAGGTATCCGGGGCCAACGTCCTGACTTTC.

The genes are TRBV19 and TRBJ2-1; 12 bases agree with TRBD2. Germline-derived CDR1 and CDR2 are LNHDA and SQIVND (reference sequence). The CDR3 runs to 17 residues. V trimming: 4 bases; J trimming: 1 base; junction bases outside the gene matches: 5. The CDR3 is CASSRGGLAGSYNEQFF. In DNA, the CDR3 is TGTGCCAGTAGTAGGGGGGGACTAGCGGGTTCCTACAATGAGCAGTTCTTC.

The chain carries TRBV18 and TRBJ2-2, with 8 bases fitting TRBD1. V was clipped by 1 base and J by 3 bases; unmatched bases: 10. CDR3 length equals 18 residues. Germline loops: CDR1 KGHSH, CDR2 LQKENI. The CDR3 here is CASSPRLWEQGDTGELFF. CDR3 coding DNA: TGTGCCAGCTCACCACGACTCTGGGAACAGGGGGACACCGGGGAGCTGTTTTTT.

This clone was counted a few times. This chain joins TRBV7-2 and TRBJ2-5, with D possibly TRBD1 on 5 matching bases. Germline lookup yields CDR1 SGHTA and CDR2 FQGNSA. Trimming pared 5 bases from V and 7 bases from J, leaving 17 bases between. CDR3 size: 14 residues. The CDR3 loop is CASSVTGGARTQYF. CDR3 DNA: TGTGCCAGCAGCGTTACAGGTGGAGCGCGGACCCAGTACTTC.

The rearrangement joins TRBV2 to TRBJ2-7; TRBD1 agrees at 8 bases. Germline CDR1 SNHLY, CDR2 FYNNEI. The CDR3 spans 15 residues. The J segment lost 2 bases and the V segment lost 5 bases, leaving 8 bases of the junction unmatched. The DNA of the CDR3 is TGTGCCAGCAGTTACGACAGGGGAAGGACCTACGAGCAGTACTTC. As protein: CASSYDRGRTYEQYF. The whole variable domain, remainder taken from reference TRBV2 and TRBJ2-7, is EPEVTQTPSHQVTQMGQEVILRCVPISNHLYFYWYRQILGQKVEFLVSFYNNEISEKSEIFDDQFSVERPDGSNFTLKIRSTKLEDSAMYFCASSYDRGRTYEQYFGPGTRLTVT.

The chain joins TRBV18 to TRBJ2-7; TRBD2 is a possible D gene (5 bases). Trimming removed 2 bases from V and 5 bases from J, with 7 bases in between. This CDR3 spans 12 amino acids. Germline lookup yields CDR1 KGHSH and CDR2 LQKENI. The CDR3 DNA sequence: TGTGCCAGCTCACCATCCGGGAACGAGCAGTACTTC. Its protein product is CASSPSGNEQYF.

The chain links TRBV7-3 to TRBJ2-1; 7 bases map to TRBD2. This CDR3 comprises 15 residues. Trimming at V came to 1 base and at J to 4 bases, leaving 4 bases not matched to a gene. Germline V gene sequence: CDR1 SGHTA, CDR2 FQGTGA. The CDR3 here is CASSLMGGGYNEQFF. CDR3 DNA sequence: TGTGCCAGCAGCTTAATGGGGGGGGGATACAATGAGCAGTTCTTC.